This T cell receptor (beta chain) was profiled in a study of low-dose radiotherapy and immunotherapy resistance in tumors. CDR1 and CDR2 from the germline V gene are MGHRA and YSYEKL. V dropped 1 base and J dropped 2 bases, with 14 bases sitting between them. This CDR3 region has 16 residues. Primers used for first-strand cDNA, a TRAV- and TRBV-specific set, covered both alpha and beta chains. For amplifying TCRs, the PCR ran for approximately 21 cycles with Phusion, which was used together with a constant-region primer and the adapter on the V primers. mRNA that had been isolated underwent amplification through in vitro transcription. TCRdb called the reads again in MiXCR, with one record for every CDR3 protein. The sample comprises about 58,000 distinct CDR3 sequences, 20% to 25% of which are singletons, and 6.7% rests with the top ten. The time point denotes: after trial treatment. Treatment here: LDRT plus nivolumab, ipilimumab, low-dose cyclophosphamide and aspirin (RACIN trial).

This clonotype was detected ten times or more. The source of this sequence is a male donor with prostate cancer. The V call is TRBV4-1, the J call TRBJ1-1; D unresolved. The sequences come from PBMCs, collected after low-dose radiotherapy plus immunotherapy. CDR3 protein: CASSQVLSNTNTEAFF. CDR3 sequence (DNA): TGCGCCAGCAGCCAAGTTCTTTCGAATACCAACACTGAAGCTTTCTTT.